The clone carrying this TCR beta chain was counted between two and nine times. As yet, its antigen is unknown. Library preparation (for TCRbeta) was performed with unique molecular identifiers. TCRdb called the PCR reads again in MiXCR, with one record for every CDR3 protein. The table lists fewer than 1 million distinct CDR3 sequences, 15% to 20% of them singletons, with around 5% in the top ten. This record comes from a study of T-cell reconstitution after alpha-beta-depleted transplantation in children. Regarding the study as a whole: Diversity and T-cell counts at one year after transplant derived mostly from new T cells. After transplant, at about two months, alpha-beta T cells were reportedly derived from several hundred expanded graft clones. After transplant, high TCRbeta diversity at day 60 in some patients arose from surviving recipient T cells and thymic progenitors.

The CDR3 length is 13 residues. CDR1 and CDR2 (germline): SEHNR, FQNEAQ (reference sequence). The V and J ends lost 10 bases and 4 bases, in that order; junction bases with no gene match: 9. The sequence was obtained from a male patient under 18 who had a stem cell transplant for acute lymphoblastic leukemia, so the T cells may come from the graft donor. Sequencing used PBMCs, mostly from graft donor cells, obtained 360 days after TCRalphabeta/CD19-depleted stem cell transplant. The rearrangement uses TRBV7-9 and TRBJ2-5; 7 bases map to TRBD2. CDR3 in amino acids: CATKTSLVETQYF. CDR3 coding DNA: TGTGCCACCAAGACTAGCTTAGTAGAGACCCAGTACTTC. The full variable domain, completed using reference TRBV7-9 and TRBJ2-5, is DTGVSQNPRHKITKRGQNVTFRCDPISEHNRLYWYRQTLGQGPEFLTYFQNEAQLEKSRLLSDRFSAERPKGSFSTLEIQRTEQGDSAMYLCATKTSLVETQYFGPGTRLLVL.